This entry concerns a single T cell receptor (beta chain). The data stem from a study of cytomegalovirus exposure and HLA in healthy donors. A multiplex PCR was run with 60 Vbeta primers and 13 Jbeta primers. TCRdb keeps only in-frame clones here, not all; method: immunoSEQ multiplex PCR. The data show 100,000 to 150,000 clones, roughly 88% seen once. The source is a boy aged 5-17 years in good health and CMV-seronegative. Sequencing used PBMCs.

CDR3 amino acids: CASSQPGTTYEQYF. CDR3 nucleotide sequence: TGCGCCAGCAGCCAGCCCGGGACAACCTACGAGCAGTACTTC. The V and J genes are TRBV4-1 and TRBJ2-7; D is perhaps TRBD1 (6 bases). Germline V gene sequence: CDR1 MGHRA, CDR2 YSYEKL. The CDR3 is 14 amino acids. The germline V and J ends were trimmed by 3 bases and 2 bases, with 11 bases remaining between them.